The 27 T cell receptor beta chains listed next were all sequenced from one sample in a study of radiotherapy plus CTLA-4 blockade in lung cancer. The data were produced by immunoSEQ multiplex PCR, yet TCRdb's version contains in-frame clones alone and is incomplete. This repertoire shows 20,000 to 25,000 clones, about three quarters found once; its top ten account for approximately 3.6%. This sample comprised peripheral blood, obtained from a patient treated with radiotherapy plus ipilimumab. Source of these receptors: a human donor with non-small cell lung cancer who had stable disease on radiotherapy plus ipilimumab.

This clone appeared a single time. Other DNA sequences in the sample encode the same CDR3. This chain joins TRBV5-1 and TRBJ2-7; D not certain. The CDR3 is made up of 14 amino acids. CDR1 is SGHRS and CDR2 is YFSETQ in the germline V gene. Deletions cut 0 bases from V and 2 bases from J, with 9 bases between. The CDR3 is CASSLVVSPYEQYF. The CDR3 region has the DNA TGCGCCAGCAGCTTGGTGGTCAGCCCCTACGAGCAGTACTTC.

This chain joins TRBV5-1 and TRBJ2-5; TRBD1 agrees at 7 bases. This CDR3 has 15 residues. Trimming took 2 bases from V and 7 from J; bases not matched to a gene: 11. Looked up from germline, CDR1 is SGHRS and CDR2 is YFSETQ. CDR3 nucleotide sequence: TGCGCCAGCAGCTTTTGGGACAGTGGGTCGGGGACCCAGTACTTC. Its protein is CASSFWDSGSGTQYF.

A single count supports this clone. The chain has TRBV28 and TRBJ1-5, with 7 bases aligning to TRBD1. This CDR3 has 14 amino acids. Per the germline V gene, CDR1 is MDHEN and CDR2 is SYDVKM. V was clipped by 2 bases and J by 4 bases; unmatched bases: 2. CDR3 DNA: TGTGCCAGCAGTTTAGCAGGGGGAAATCAGCCCCAGCATTTT. This gives the protein CASSLAGGNQPQHF. Drawing the rest from reference TRBV28 and TRBJ1-5, the complete variable domain is DVKVTQSSRYLVKRTGEKVFLECVQDMDHENMFWYRQDPGLGLRLIYFSYDVKMKEKGDIPEGYSVSREKKERFSLILESASTNQTSMYLCASSLAGGNQPQHFGDGTRLSIL.

V and J are TRBV7-2 and TRBJ2-1; TRBD2 might be the D (5 bases). Trimming pared 0 bases from V and 11 bases from J, leaving 11 bases between. The CDR3 spans 13 residues. Germline CDR1 is SGHTA and CDR2 is FQGNSA. The CDR3 spells CASSLARTGQQFF. CDR3 nucleotide sequence: TGTGCCAGCAGCTTAGCACGGACTGGGCAGCAGTTCTTC.

The sample holds a few counts of this clone. V gene TRBV28 combines with J gene TRBJ1-5, with 8 positions matching TRBD1. The germline CDR1 and CDR2 sequences are MDHEN and SYDVKM. V lost 5 bases to trimming and J lost 7 bases; unmatched junction nucleotides: 10. The CDR3 spans 15 residues. The CDR3 region is CASSPATGVGQPQHF. In DNA form, the CDR3 reads TGTGCCAGCAGTCCCGCGACAGGGGTCGGGCAGCCCCAGCATTTT.

The gene calls are TRBV11-2 and TRBJ2-1; D might be TRBD2 (5 bases). The V gene lost 3 bases and the J gene lost 0 bases, with 9 bases spanning the gap. The germline CDR1 and CDR2 sequences are SGHAT and FQNNGV. The CDR3 runs to 15 residues. The CDR3 sequence: CASSFSRGSYNEQFF. The CDR3 nucleotides are TGTGCCAGCAGCTTCTCTCGGGGCTCCTACAATGAGCAGTTCTTC.

The gene calls are TRBV5-1 and TRBJ2-1; D might be TRBD1 or TRBD2, each matching 5 bases. V was pared by 0 bases and J by 8 bases, with 15 bases between. CDR3 size: 15 residues. Germline V gives CDR1 SGHRS, CDR2 YFSETQ. CDR3 sequence (DNA): TGCGCCAGCAGCTTGGCCAAGGGGAGAGGGGATGAGCAGTTCTTC. Translating it yields CASSLAKGRGDEQFF. The variable domain in full, completed from reference TRBV5-1 and TRBJ2-1, reads KAGVTQTPRYLIKTRGQQVTLSCSPISGHRSVSWYQQTPGQGLQFLFEYFSETQRNKGNFPGRFSGRQFSNSRSEMNVSTLELGDSALYLCASSLAKGRGDEQFFGPGTRLTVL.

The chain uses TRBV6-1 and TRBJ2-2; D remains unclear. CDR1 is MNHNS and CDR2 is SASEGT in the germline V gene. This CDR3 spans 13 amino acids. Between the trimmed V and J ends, which lost 5 bases and 2 bases, there was a span of 6 bases. The CDR3 coding sequence is TGTGCCAGCAGTAAAACTAACACCGGGGAGCTGTTTTTT. This translates into CASSKTNTGELFF.

This chain connects TRBV11-1 to TRBJ2-3, with 10 bases that match TRBD2. CDR1 is SGHAT and CDR2 is FQDESV in the germline V gene (reference sequence). Trimming removed 5 bases from V and 5 bases from J; junction bases left unmatched: 10. The CDR3 length is 16 residues. The CDR3 is CASSNELAGIRDTQYF. DNA for the CDR3: TGTGCCAGCAGCAACGAACTAGCGGGAATAAGAGATACGCAGTATTTT. The whole variable domain, remainder taken from reference TRBV11-1 and TRBJ2-3, is EAEVAQSPRYKITEKSQAVAFWCDPISGHATLYWYRQILGQGPELLVQFQDESVVDDSQLPKDRFSAERLKGVDSTLKIQPAELGDSAMYLCASSNELAGIRDTQYFGPGTRLTVL.

The rearrangement uses TRBV28 and TRBJ2-2, with D uncertain. The CDR3 spans 13 residues. Germline assignment: CDR1 MDHEN and CDR2 SYDVKM. Trimming left V 11 bases short and J 0 bases short, with 10 bases between. CDR3 sequence: CAGRSTNTGELFF. As DNA, the CDR3 is TGTGCCGGGCGTTCCACGAACACCGGGGAGCTGTTTTTT. Full variable domain (outside the CDR3, taken from reference TRBV28 and TRBJ2-2): DVKVTQSSRYLVKRTGEKVFLECVQDMDHENMFWYRQDPGLGLRLIYFSYDVKMKEKGDIPEGYSVSREKKERFSLILESASTNQTSMYLCAGRSTNTGELFFGEGSRLTVL.

The chain uses TRBV5-1 and TRBJ1-3, with D tentatively TRBD1 (6 bases). This CDR3 contains 15 residues. Germline CDR1 is SGHRS and CDR2 is YFSETQ. V was cut by 1 base and J by 4 bases, with 12 bases left in between. This CDR3 is CASSLSTGAGNTIYF. The CDR3 region has the DNA TGCGCCAGCAGCTTGTCGACAGGAGCGGGAAACACCATATATTTT.

The V call is TRBV15, the J call TRBJ2-7; D remains unclear. The CDR3 runs 12 residues. Germline CDR1 reads LNHNV; CDR2 reads YYDKDF (reference sequence). The germline V and J ends were trimmed by 0 bases and 3 bases, with 3 bases remaining between them. For the CDR3, the DNA is TGTGCCACCAGCAGAGATCTCTACGAGCAGTACTTC. Translating it yields CATSRDLYEQYF.

This chain links TRBV15 with TRBJ1-1, with no clear D. CDR1 LNHNV and CDR2 YYDKDF come from the germline V gene (reference sequence). V gave up 0 bases and J gave up 5 bases, with 10 bases separating them. CDR3 length: 14 residues. CDR3 residues: CATSREGDGTEAFF. The DNA for the CDR3 is TGTGCCACCAGCAGAGAGGGTGATGGGACTGAAGCTTTCTTT.

V is TRBV27 and J is TRBJ1-2; 8 nucleotides match TRBD1. V was clipped by 5 bases and J by 4 bases; unmatched bases: 12. This CDR3 spans 16 amino acids. CDR1 is MNHEY, CDR2 SMNVEV, per germline (reference sequence). This CDR3 reads CASSPSSGTGVYGYTF. The CDR3 nucleotides are TGTGCCAGCAGTCCCTCATCCGGGACAGGAGTCTATGGCTACACCTTC.

J is TRBJ2-7 and V is TRBV2, with a weak D call TRBD2 (5 bases). Germline-derived CDR1 and CDR2 are SNHLY and FYNNEI. The CDR3 is made up of 13 amino acids. Deletions cut 3 bases from V and 0 bases from J, with 6 bases between. The CDR3, as DNA: TGTGCCAGCAGTGATCGGGACTCCTACGAGCAGTACTTC. Translating gives CASSDRDSYEQYF.

This chain connects TRBV6-5 to TRBJ1-5; D gene uncertain. The CDR3 extends over 14 amino acids. Between the trimmed V and J ends, which lost 0 bases and 6 bases, there was a span of 9 bases. The V gene's germline CDR1 is MNHEY and CDR2 SVGAGI. The CDR3 DNA reads as TGTGCCAGCAGTTACTCGAATCCCATTCAGCCCCAGCATTTT. It codes for CASSYSNPIQPQHF.

V and J are TRBV5-1 and TRBJ2-3; the D is unclear. Trimming removed 0 bases from V and 2 bases from J, with 4 bases in between. The germline gives CDR1 SGHRS, CDR2 YFSETQ. This CDR3 region has 13 residues. CDR3 nucleotide sequence: TGCGCCAGCAGCTTGGGAGACACAGATACGCAGTATTTT. This sequence encodes CASSLGDTDTQYF.

Written as DNA, the CDR3 is TGTGCCAGCAGAGCAGGGGGAGGGAACGAGCAGTACTTC. Residues: CASRAGGGNEQYF. The chain employs TRBV27 and TRBJ2-7; D possibly uses TRBD1 or TRBD2 (7 bases each). The CDR3 length is 13 residues. The germline gives CDR1 MNHEY, CDR2 SMNVEV (reference sequence). The germline V and J ends were trimmed by 6 bases and 5 bases, with 14 bases remaining between them.

CDR3 bases: TGTGCCAGCAGTTTATCTTGGGTAGCGTCCACAGATACGCAGTATTTT. This encodes CASSLSWVASTDTQYF. The chain couples TRBV27 to TRBJ2-3, with D perhaps matching TRBD2 (5 bases). The V gene's germline CDR1 is MNHEY and CDR2 SMNVEV (reference sequence). V was shortened by 0 bases and J by 2 bases, with 12 bases between the two germline ends. This CDR3 spans 16 amino acids.

This chain connects TRBV28 to TRBJ1-1; D is perhaps TRBD1 (5 bases). In germline, CDR1 is MDHEN, CDR2 SYDVKM. CDR3 length: 14 residues. With 3 bases removed from V and 10 bases from J, the gap between germline ends came to 18 bases. CDR3 DNA: TGTGCCAGCAGTTTTGGGGGTCCTTCATTATCAGCTTTCTTT. Encoded protein: CASSFGGPSLSAFF.

The genes are TRBV9 and TRBJ2-4; 9 bases align to TRBD2. The CDR3 loop spans 16 amino acids. The ends lost 0 bases at V and 6 bases at J; junction bases unmatched: 7. Germline CDR1 is SGDLS and CDR2 is YYNGEE. For the CDR3, the DNA is TGTGCCAGCAGCGTAGGAACTATAGCGGGAGTAAACATTCAGTACTTC. Translation: CASSVGTIAGVNIQYF. The full variable domain, in which reference TRBV9 and TRBJ2-4 provide the parts outside the CDR3, is DSGVTQTPKHLITATGQRVTLRCSPRSGDLSVYWYQQSLDQGLQFLIQYYNGEERAKGNILERFSAQQFPDLHSELNLSSLELGDSALYFCASSVGTIAGVNIQYFGAGTRLSVL.

This chain joins TRBV6-5 and TRBJ1-5; no reliable D call. The CDR3 is 13 amino acids. With 4 bases removed from V and 0 bases from J, the gap between germline ends came to 4 bases. Germline V CDR1 and CDR2: MNHEY, SVGAGI. This chain's CDR3 is CASSSLSNQPQHF. CDR3 nucleotide sequence: TGTGCCAGCAGTTCACTTAGCAATCAGCCCCAGCATTTT.

The V call is TRBV19, the J call TRBJ2-1; TRBD2 matches 8 bases. V shed 4 bases, J shed 0 bases, and the junction held 2 bases outside the gene matches. The CDR3 spans 15 residues. Germline CDR1 LNHDA, CDR2 SQIVND (reference sequence). The CDR3 is CASSRGLVSYNEQFF. The DNA for the CDR3 is TGTGCCAGTAGTAGGGGACTAGTCTCCTACAATGAGCAGTTCTTC.

DNA of the CDR3: TGTGCCAGCAGAGGGACTATCCAAGAGACCCAGTACTTC. This encodes CASRGTIQETQYF. The chain links TRBV6-1 to TRBJ2-5; 7 bases map to TRBD2. Looked up from germline, CDR1 is MNHNS and CDR2 is SASEGT. V trimming: 6 bases; J trimming: 1 base; junction bases outside the gene matches: 2. CDR3 length: 13 amino acids.

The chain recombines TRBV27 with TRBJ2-3; 7 bases line up with TRBD1. Germline loops: CDR1 MNHEY, CDR2 SMNVEV (reference sequence). V was clipped by 2 bases and J by 6 bases; unmatched bases: 8. The length of the CDR3 is 15 residues. The CDR3 coding sequence is TGTGCCAGCAGTTTACCCCGGACAGGCCTCGATACGCAGTATTTT. This translates into CASSLPRTGLDTQYF.

The V and J genes are TRBV5-1 and TRBJ1-5; 7 positions match TRBD1. The CDR3 loop spans 14 amino acids. The V gene end was trimmed by 1 base and the J gene end by 4 bases; junction bases not matched to a gene: 2. The germline gives CDR1 SGHRS, CDR2 YFSETQ. In DNA, the CDR3 is TGCGCCAGCAGCTTGACAGGGGAGAATCAGCCCCAGCATTTT. Translated, it gives CASSLTGENQPQHF.

The V and J genes are TRBV7-8 and TRBJ1-1; 11 bases match TRBD1. Germline V gene sequence: CDR1 SGHVS, CDR2 FQNEAQ. The CDR3 spans 15 residues. Germline trimming cut 0 bases from V and 7 bases from J; bases unmatched to any gene: 4. The CDR3 loop is CASSLARTGGGEAFF. The CDR3 DNA reads as TGTGCCAGCAGCTTAGCCCGGACAGGGGGCGGTGAAGCTTTCTTT.